This TCR beta chain was obtained from a study of blood T cell repertoires in COVID-19. Repertoires were generated with immunoSEQ multiplex PCR, while TCRdb's copy carries only in-frame clones and drops some. Among a few hundred thousand clones, about 90% were seen once, and the ten largest hold 2.5% to 3%. Looked up from germline, CDR1 is KGHSH and CDR2 is LQKENI. Trimming left V 1 base short and J 12 bases short, with 7 bases between. The CDR3 runs to 11 residues. Donors of Cohort 3 who recovered were those that had two negative PCRs, clearance, or symptom resolution. This rearrangement joins TRBV18 to TRBJ2-1; D unclear. The clonotype originates from a woman aged 25 to 39 who had recovered from COVID-19. Sequenced sample: PBMCs or T cells enriched from blood (not recorded which). Here the CDR3 DNA reads TGTGCCAGCTCACCACTCACAAGGCAGTTCTTC. As protein: CASSPLTRQFF.